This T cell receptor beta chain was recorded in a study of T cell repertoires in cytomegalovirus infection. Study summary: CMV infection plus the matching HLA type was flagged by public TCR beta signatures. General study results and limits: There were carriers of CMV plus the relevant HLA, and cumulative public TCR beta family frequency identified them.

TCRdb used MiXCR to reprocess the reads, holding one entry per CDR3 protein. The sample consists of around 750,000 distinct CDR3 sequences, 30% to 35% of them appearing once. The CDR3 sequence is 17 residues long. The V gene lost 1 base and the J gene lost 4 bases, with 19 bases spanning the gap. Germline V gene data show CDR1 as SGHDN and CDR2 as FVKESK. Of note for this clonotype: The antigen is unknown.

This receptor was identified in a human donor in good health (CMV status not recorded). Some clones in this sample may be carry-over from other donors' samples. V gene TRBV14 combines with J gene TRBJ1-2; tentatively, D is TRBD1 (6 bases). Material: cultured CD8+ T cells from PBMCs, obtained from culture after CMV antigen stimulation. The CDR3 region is CASSQVFRTGKSYGYTF. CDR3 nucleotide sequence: TGTGCCAGCAGCCAAGTGTTCCGCACAGGGAAGAGCTATGGCTACACCTTC. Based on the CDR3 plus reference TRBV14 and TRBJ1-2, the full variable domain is EAGVTQFPSHSVIEKGQTVTLRCDPISGHDNLYWYRRVMGKEIKFLLHFVKESKQDESGMPNNRFLAERTGGTYSTLKVQPAELEDSGVYFCASSQVFRTGKSYGYTFGSGTRLTVV.